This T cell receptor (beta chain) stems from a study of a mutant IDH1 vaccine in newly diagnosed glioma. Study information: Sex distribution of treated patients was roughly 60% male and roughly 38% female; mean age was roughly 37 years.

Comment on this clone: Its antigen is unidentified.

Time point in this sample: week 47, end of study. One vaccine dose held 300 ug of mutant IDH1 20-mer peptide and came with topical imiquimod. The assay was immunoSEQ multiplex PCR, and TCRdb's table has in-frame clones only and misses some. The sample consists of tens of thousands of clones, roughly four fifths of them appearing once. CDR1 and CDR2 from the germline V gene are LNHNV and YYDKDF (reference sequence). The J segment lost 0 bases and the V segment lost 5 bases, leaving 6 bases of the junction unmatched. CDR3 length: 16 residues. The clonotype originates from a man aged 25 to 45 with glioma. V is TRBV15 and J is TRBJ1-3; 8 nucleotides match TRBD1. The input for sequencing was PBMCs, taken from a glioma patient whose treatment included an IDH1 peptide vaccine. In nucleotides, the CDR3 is TGTGCCACCAGCTTGGACAGGGCCTACTCTGGAAACACCATATATTTT. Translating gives CATSLDRAYSGNTIYF. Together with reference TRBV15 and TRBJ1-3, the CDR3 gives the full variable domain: DAMVIQNPRYQVTQFGKPVTLSCSQTLNHNVMYWYQQKSSQAPKLLFHYYDKDFNNEADTPDNFQSRRPNTSFCFLDIRSPGLGDTAMYLCATSLDRAYSGNTIYFGEGSWLTVV.